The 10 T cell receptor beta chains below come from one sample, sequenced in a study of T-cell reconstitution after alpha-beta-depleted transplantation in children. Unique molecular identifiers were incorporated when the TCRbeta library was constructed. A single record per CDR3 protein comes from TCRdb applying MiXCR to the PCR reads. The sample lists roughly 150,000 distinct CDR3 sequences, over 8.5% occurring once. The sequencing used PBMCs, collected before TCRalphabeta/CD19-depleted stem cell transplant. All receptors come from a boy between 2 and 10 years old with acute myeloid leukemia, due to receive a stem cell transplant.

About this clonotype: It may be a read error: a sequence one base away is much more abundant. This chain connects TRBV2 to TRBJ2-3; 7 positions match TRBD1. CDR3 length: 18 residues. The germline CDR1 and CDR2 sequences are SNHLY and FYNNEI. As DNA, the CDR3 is TGTGCCTGCAGTTATAAGCCGGGACAGACTATAAGCACAGATACGCAGTATTTT. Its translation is CACSYKPGQTISTDTQYF.

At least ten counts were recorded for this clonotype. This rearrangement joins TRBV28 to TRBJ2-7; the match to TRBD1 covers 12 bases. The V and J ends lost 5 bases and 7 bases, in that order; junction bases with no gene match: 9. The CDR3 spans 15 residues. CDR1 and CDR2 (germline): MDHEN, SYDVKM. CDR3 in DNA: TGTGCCAGCAGTACTCCCGGGACAGGGGGCAAAGAGCAGTACTTC. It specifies CASSTPGTGGKEQYF.

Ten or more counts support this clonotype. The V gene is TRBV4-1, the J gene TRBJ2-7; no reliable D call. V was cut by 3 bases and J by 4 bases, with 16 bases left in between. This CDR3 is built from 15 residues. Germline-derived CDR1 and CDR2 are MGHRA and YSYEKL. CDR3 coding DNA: TGCGCCAGCAGCCACGATACGCTTCAACCGTACGAGCAGTACTTC. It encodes CASSHDTLQPYEQYF.

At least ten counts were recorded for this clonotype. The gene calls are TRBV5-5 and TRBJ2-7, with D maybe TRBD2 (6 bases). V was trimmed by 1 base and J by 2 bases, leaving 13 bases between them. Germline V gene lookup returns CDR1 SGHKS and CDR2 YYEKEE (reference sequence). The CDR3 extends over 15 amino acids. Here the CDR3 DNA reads TGTGCCAGCAGCTTGATAGGGGACTTTACCTACGAGCAGTACTTC. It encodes CASSLIGDFTYEQYF. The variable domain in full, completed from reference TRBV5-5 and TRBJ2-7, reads DAGVTQSPTHLIKTRGQQVTLRCSPISGHKSVSWYQQVLGQGPQFIFQYYEKEERGRGNFPDRFSARQFPNYSSELNVNALLLGDSALYLCASSLIGDFTYEQYFGPGTRLTVT.

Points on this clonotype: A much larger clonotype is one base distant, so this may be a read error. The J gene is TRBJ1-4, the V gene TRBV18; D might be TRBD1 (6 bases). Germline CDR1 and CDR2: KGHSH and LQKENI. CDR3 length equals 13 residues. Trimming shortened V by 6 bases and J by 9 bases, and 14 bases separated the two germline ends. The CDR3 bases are TGTGCCAGCTCTACAGGGTTTGATCAAAAACTGTTTTTT. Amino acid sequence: CASSTGFDQKLFF. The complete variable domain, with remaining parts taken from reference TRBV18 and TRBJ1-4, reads NAGVMQNPRHLVRRRGQEARLRCSPMKGHSHVYWYRQLPEEGLKFMVYLQKENIIDESGMPKERFSAEFPKEGPSILRIQQVVRGDSAAYFCASSTGFDQKLFFGSGTQLSVL.

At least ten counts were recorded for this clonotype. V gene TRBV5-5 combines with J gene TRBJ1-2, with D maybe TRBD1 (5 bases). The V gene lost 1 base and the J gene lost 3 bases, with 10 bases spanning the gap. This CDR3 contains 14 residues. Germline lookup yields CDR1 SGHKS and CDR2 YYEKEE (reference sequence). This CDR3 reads CASSLSSGHYGYTF. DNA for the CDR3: TGTGCCAGCAGCTTGAGCTCAGGGCACTATGGCTACACCTTC.

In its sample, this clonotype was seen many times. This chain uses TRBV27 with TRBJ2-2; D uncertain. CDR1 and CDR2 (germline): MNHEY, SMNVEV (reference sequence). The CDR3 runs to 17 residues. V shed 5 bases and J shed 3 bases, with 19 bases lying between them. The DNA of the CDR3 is TGTGCCAGCAGTCCCCGCTGGGCCATGCGCTACACCGGGGAGCTGTTTTTT. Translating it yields CASSPRWAMRYTGELFF.

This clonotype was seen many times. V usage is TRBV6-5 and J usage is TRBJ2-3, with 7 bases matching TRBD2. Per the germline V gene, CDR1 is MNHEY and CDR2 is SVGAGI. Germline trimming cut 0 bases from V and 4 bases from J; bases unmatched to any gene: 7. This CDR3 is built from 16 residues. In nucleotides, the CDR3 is TGTGCCAGCAGTTACTCACCTAGCGGAGGGGCAGATACGCAGTATTTT. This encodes CASSYSPSGGADTQYF.

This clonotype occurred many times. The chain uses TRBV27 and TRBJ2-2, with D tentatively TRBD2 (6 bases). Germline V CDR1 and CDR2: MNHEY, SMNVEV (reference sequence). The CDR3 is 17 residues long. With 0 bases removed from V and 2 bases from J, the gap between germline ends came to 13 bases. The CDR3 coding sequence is TGTGCCAGCAGTTTATCGTGGGGGGATATTAACACCGGGGAGCTGTTTTTT. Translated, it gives CASSLSWGDINTGELFF.

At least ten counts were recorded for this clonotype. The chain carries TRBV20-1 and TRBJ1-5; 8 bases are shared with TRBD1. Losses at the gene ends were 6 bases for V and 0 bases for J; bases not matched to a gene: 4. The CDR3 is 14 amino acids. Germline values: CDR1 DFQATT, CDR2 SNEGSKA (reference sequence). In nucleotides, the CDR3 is TGCAGTGCCACGACAGGGGCTAGCAATCAGCCCCAGCATTTT. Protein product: CSATTGASNQPQHF.